What follows are 25 T cell receptor beta chains derived from one specimen sequenced in a study of blood T cell repertoires in COVID-19. Here immunoSEQ multiplex PCR was the method, and the copy in TCRdb shows in-frame clones only, minus some. The table lists around 110,000 clones, 60% to 85% of them singletons. Sequencing was performed on peripheral blood. The receptors were gathered from an older man with COVID-19, enrolled during active disease.

The chain has TRBV27 and TRBJ1-2; D might be TRBD1 (6 bases). CDR3 length: 15 residues. Per germline, CDR1 MNHEY and CDR2 SMNVEV (reference sequence). Between the trimmed V and J ends, which lost 6 bases and 4 bases, there was a span of 18 bases. CDR3: CASSLVPTGRYGYTF. DNA of the CDR3: TGTGCCAGCAGCCTAGTCCCCACAGGGCGCTATGGCTACACCTTC.

The genes are TRBV6-2 or TRBV6-3 and TRBJ2-5; TRBD2 aligns across 9 bases. Trimming at V came to 2 bases and at J to 0 bases, leaving 10 bases not matched to a gene. Germline assignment: CDR1 MNHEY and CDR2 SVGEGT. This CDR3 is 18 amino acids long. The CDR3 spells CASSYGLANNRYQETQYF. In DNA form, the CDR3 reads TGTGCCAGCAGTTACGGACTAGCGAATAATAGGTACCAAGAGACCCAGTACTTC.

This clone was detected only once. The chain recombines TRBV11-2 with TRBJ1-6; D possibly corresponds to TRBD1 (5 bases). Germline CDR1 and CDR2: SGHAT and FQNNGV. The ends were cut back, 2 bases at V and 0 bases at J, with 11 bases in the middle. The CDR3 totals 17 residues. This CDR3 is CASSLMTVSSYNSPLHF. CDR3 in DNA: TGTGCCAGCAGCTTAATGACAGTCAGCTCCTATAATTCACCCCTCCACTTT.

V usage is TRBV5-4 and J usage is TRBJ1-5; maybe TRBD1 (6 bases). Trimming pared 4 bases from V and 11 bases from J, leaving 28 bases between. The CDR3 is 17 residues long. The germline V gene has CDR1 SGHNT and CDR2 YYREEE (reference sequence). The DNA of the CDR3 is TGTGCCAGCAGCCAGATGAAGGGCGGGGGGCCGCCCGAGGCCCAGCATTTT. Protein: CASSQMKGGGPPEAQHF.

The rearrangement links TRBV14 to TRBJ2-7; 8 bases line up with TRBD2. The V gene's germline CDR1 is SGHDN and CDR2 FVKESK. The CDR3 consists of 14 residues. V trimming: 3 bases; J trimming: 5 bases; junction bases outside the gene matches: 6. DNA for the CDR3: TGTGCCAGCAGCCAGATTAGCGGGATAAACGAGCAGTACTTC. The encoded protein is CASSQISGINEQYF.

V is TRBV6-5 and J is TRBJ2-1; TRBD2 aligns across 7 bases. The CDR3 has 14 amino acids. Germline V gene lookup returns CDR1 MNHEY and CDR2 SVGAGI. V lost 8 bases, J lost 2 bases, and 6 bases stayed unmatched. CDR3: CASRVAGAYNEQFF. CDR3 DNA: TGTGCCAGCCGGGTGGCGGGAGCCTACAATGAGCAGTTCTTC.

As concerns this clone: A junction end diverges from the germline sequence, so it may reflect a read error. The V and J genes are TRBV7-7 and TRBJ2-7; TRBD1 matches 7 bases. The length of the CDR3 is 15 residues. In germline, CDR1 is SSHAT, CDR2 FNYEAQ (reference sequence). CDR3 nucleotide sequence: TGTGCTAGCAGCCTCGGACAGGATCCGGCCTACGAGCAGTACTTC. This encodes CASSLGQDPAYEQYF. Full variable domain (missing parts from reference TRBV7-7 and TRBJ2-7): GAGVSQSPRYKVTKRGQDVTLRCDPISSHATLYWYQQALGQGPEFLTYFNYEAQPDKSGLPSDRFSAERPEGSISTLTIQRTEQRDSAMYRCASSLGQDPAYEQYFGPGTRLTVT.

The chain carries TRBV7-6 and TRBJ2-5; 12 positions agree with TRBD2. This CDR3 is 18 amino acids long. Germline V lookup: CDR1 SGHVS, CDR2 FNYEAQ. J was trimmed by 5 bases and V by 2 bases; bases with no gene match: 12. CDR3 sequence reads: CASSLSIQTSGRYETQYF. DNA for the CDR3: TGTGCCAGCAGCTTATCCATTCAGACTAGCGGGAGATACGAGACCCAGTACTTC.

V usage is TRBV6-5 and J usage is TRBJ1-1; a possible D gene is TRBD1 (6 bases). V was trimmed by 6 bases and J by 5 bases, leaving 13 bases between them. The CDR3 totals 13 residues. Germline V CDR1 and CDR2: MNHEY, SVGAGI. The CDR3 DNA follows: TGTGCCAGCAGGGAGGGGGGGCGGACTGAAGCTTTCTTT. This gives the protein CASREGGRTEAFF.

The chain is built from TRBV5-1 and TRBJ2-3, with D tentatively TRBD2 (6 bases). The V end lost 5 bases, the J end lost 2 bases, and 21 bases lay between the germline ends. Germline CDR1 and CDR2: SGHRS and YFSETQ. This CDR3 region has 17 residues. Here the CDR3 reads CASSPPPPSVYTDTQYF. In DNA, the CDR3 is TGCGCCAGCAGTCCCCCTCCCCCTAGCGTCTACACAGATACGCAGTATTTT.

V usage is TRBV10-3 and J usage is TRBJ2-3, with 9 positions matching TRBD2. Germline trimming cut 4 bases from V and 4 bases from J; bases unmatched to any gene: 3. Per the germline V gene, CDR1 is ENHRY and CDR2 is SYGVKD. The CDR3 sequence is 14 residues long. CDR3 nucleotide sequence: TGTGCCATCAGTGGCCAGCGGGGGGCAGATACGCAGTATTTT. Amino acids: CAISGQRGADTQYF.

The chain is built from TRBV5-6 and TRBJ2-7; D is perhaps TRBD1 (6 bases). Trimming shortened V by 2 bases and J by 0 bases, and 12 bases separated the two germline ends. The CDR3 consists of 15 residues. Germline lookup yields CDR1 SGHDT and CDR2 YYEEEE. The CDR3 nucleotides are TGTGCCAGCAGCTTCCGACAGGTCGGCTCCTACGAGCAGTACTTC. It encodes CASSFRQVGSYEQYF.

This clone was seen just once. V is TRBV7-2 and J is TRBJ1-2; D is possibly TRBD1 (6 bases). The germline V and J ends were trimmed by 1 base and 4 bases, with 10 bases remaining between them. In germline, CDR1 is SGHTA, CDR2 FQGNSA. There are 14 residues in the CDR3. CDR3 residues: CASSLEGTSYGYTF. The CDR3 nucleotides read TGTGCCAGCAGCTTAGAAGGGACAAGCTATGGCTACACCTTC.

J is TRBJ1-1 and V is TRBV6-5; D is undetermined. With 2 bases removed from V and 5 bases from J, the gap between germline ends came to 9 bases. CDR1 MNHEY and CDR2 SVGAGI come from the germline V gene. The CDR3 runs 13 residues. The CDR3 bases are TGTGCCAGCAGTTACCCGGAGAGGACTGAAGCTTTCTTT. Amino acid sequence: CASSYPERTEAFF.

This rearrangement joins TRBV15 to TRBJ1-4; 7 nucleotides agree with TRBD1. The CDR3 length is 16 residues. With V trimmed by 0 bases and J by 4 bases, 5 bases remained unmatched. Germline V lookup: CDR1 LNHNV, CDR2 YYDKDF (reference sequence). The CDR3, as DNA: TGTGCCACCAGCAGAGAGCTGGGACAGTTTAATGAAAAACTGTTTTTT. It encodes CATSRELGQFNEKLFF.

This chain connects TRBV5-1 to TRBJ1-4; D gene uncertain. Trimming pared 4 bases from V and 11 bases from J, leaving 15 bases between. This CDR3 region has 13 residues. The germline V gene has CDR1 SGHRS and CDR2 YFSETQ. CDR3 in DNA: TGCGCCAGCAGCGCAAGCGTAGGTGATAAACTGTTTTTT. Translating it yields CASSASVGDKLFF.

The CDR3 coding sequence is TGTGCCAGCAGCCAAGACAGGTTTATGCCCCAGCATTTT. Translation gives CASSQDRFMPQHF. The chain employs TRBV3-1 (or the pseudogene TRBV3-2) and TRBJ1-5, with unresolved D. The CDR3 sequence is 13 residues long. The germline V gene has CDR1 LGHDT and CDR2 YNNKEL (reference sequence). V gave up 0 bases and J gave up 9 bases, with 9 bases separating them.

The chain recombines TRBV12-3 or TRBV12-4 with TRBJ1-3; D gene uncertain. V dropped 3 bases and J dropped 0 bases, with 3 bases sitting between them. This CDR3 contains 13 residues. The CDR3 loop reads CASSFYSGNTIYF. CDR3 DNA sequence: TGTGCCAGCAGTTTTTACTCTGGAAACACCATATATTTT.

The chain is built from TRBV4-3 and TRBJ1-5, with a weak D call TRBD1 (5 bases). Looked up from germline, CDR1 is LGHNA and CDR2 is YSLEER. The ends were cut back, 0 bases at V and 3 bases at J, with 9 bases in the middle. The CDR3 loop spans 15 amino acids. The CDR3 region is CASSQEGRDNQPQHF. CDR3 DNA: TGCGCCAGCAGCCAAGAAGGCAGGGACAATCAGCCCCAGCATTTT.

V gene TRBV4-1 combines with J gene TRBJ2-5, with 9 bases identical to TRBD2. Trimming cost V 5 bases and J 4 bases; bases outside gene matches: 11. The CDR3 extends over 16 amino acids. Germline values: CDR1 MGHRA, CDR2 YSYEKL. The CDR3 bases are TGCGCCAGCAGCTTACGCTCTAGCGGGGAGGGAGAGACCCAGTACTTC. Translating gives CASSLRSSGEGETQYF.

The chain links TRBV2 to TRBJ2-4; TRBD2 is a possible D gene (6 bases). Germline V lookup: CDR1 SNHLY, CDR2 FYNNEI. There are 15 residues in the CDR3. The V gene lost 8 bases and the J gene lost 3 bases, with 17 bases spanning the gap. The CDR3 loop reads CASSSAGLVKNIQYF. The CDR3 nucleotides are TGTGCCAGCTCTTCGGCGGGGTTAGTCAAAAACATTCAGTACTTC.

The chain links TRBV7-8 to TRBJ2-4; 8 bases fit TRBD1. CDR3 length: 15 residues. Per germline, CDR1 SGHVS and CDR2 FQNEAQ. Unmatched junction bases numbered 6, after V lost 1 base and J lost 7 bases. The CDR3 nucleotides are TGTGCCAGCAGCTTAGTCGCCGGACAGGGTAACATTCAGTACTTC. This codes for CASSLVAGQGNIQYF.

The chain combines TRBV5-1 with TRBJ2-1; 11 bases match TRBD2. From germline, CDR1 is SGHRS and CDR2 YFSETQ. The trim removed 0 bases at V and 4 bases at J, leaving 6 bases unmatched. This CDR3 has 17 residues. The CDR3 is CASSLGLAGYTYNEQFF. In DNA, the CDR3 is TGCGCCAGCAGCTTGGGACTAGCGGGATATACTTACAATGAGCAGTTCTTC.

This chain links TRBV5-1 with TRBJ2-3; 11 bases match TRBD2. V shed 0 bases and J 2 bases; nucleotides not matched to a gene: 8. Germline lookup yields CDR1 SGHRS and CDR2 YFSETQ. CDR3 length equals 18 residues. CDR3 loop: CASSLGTSGFTITDTQYF. The CDR3 nucleotides read TGCGCCAGCAGCTTGGGGACTAGCGGGTTTACCATCACAGATACGCAGTATTTT.

This clone was observed a few times. V gene TRBV27 combines with J gene TRBJ1-1; 10 nucleotides match TRBD1. J was trimmed by 1 base and V by 11 bases; bases with no gene match: 10. The CDR3 has 15 amino acids. Germline-derived CDR1 and CDR2 are MNHEY and SMNVEV (reference sequence). The CDR3 nucleotides are TGTGCCGCCCTCTCCCGACAGGGGGCGAACACTGAAGCTTTCTTT. It encodes CAALSRQGANTEAFF.